A single sample is the source of the 5 T cell receptor beta chains below, sequenced in a study of control samples from healthy donors and cancer patients. Sequencing used immunoSEQ multiplex PCR; TCRdb keeps in-frame clones, though not all of them. The sample lists some 71,000 clones, approximately 89% seen once, with under 2.5% in the top ten. Sequencing used PBMCs. These TCRs come from a woman between 50 and 59 years old with head and neck cancer.

This sequence joins TRBV6-2 or TRBV6-3 and TRBJ1-5; 7 bases line up with TRBD1. Germline CDR1 and CDR2: MNHEY and SVGEGT. The length of the CDR3 is 15 residues. Unmatched junction bases numbered 7, after V lost 2 bases and J lost 6 bases. CDR3 region: CASSYEGRGVQPQHF. The DNA for the CDR3 is TGTGCCAGCAGTTACGAAGGCAGGGGGGTTCAGCCCCAGCATTTT.

A remark on this clone: The sample has other DNA sequences that encode this CDR3 too. The V and J genes are TRBV19 and TRBJ1-1; no definite D call. V was cut by 1 base and J by 1 base, with 4 bases left in between. Germline values: CDR1 LNHDA, CDR2 SQIVND (reference sequence). This CDR3 spans 13 amino acids. The CDR3 protein is CASSIARNTEAFF. CDR3 nucleotide sequence: TGTGCCAGTAGTATAGCGCGGAACACTGAAGCTTTCTTT.

This chain joins TRBV20-1 and TRBJ2-7; 12 bases match TRBD2. In germline, CDR1 is DFQATT, CDR2 SNEGSKA (reference sequence). This CDR3 region has 18 residues. V lost 4 bases, J lost 7 bases, and 20 bases stayed unmatched. CDR3 protein: CSATEETSGGLRFREQYF. The CDR3 DNA reads TGCAGTGCTACTGAAGAGACTAGCGGGGGCCTCAGGTTTCGGGAGCAGTACTTC.

This rearrangement joins TRBV28 to TRBJ2-7; TRBD1 agrees at 8 bases. CDR1 MDHEN and CDR2 SYDVKM come from the germline V gene. V trimming: 6 bases; J trimming: 2 bases; junction bases outside the gene matches: 9. The CDR3 contains 15 residues. This CDR3 reads CASSFQDRVAYEQYF. For the CDR3, the DNA is TGTGCCAGCAGCTTTCAGGACAGGGTGGCCTACGAGCAGTACTTC.

The chain links TRBV27 to TRBJ2-1, with TRBD1 identical over 7 bases. After removal of 6 bases from V and 9 bases from J, the junction contained 8 bases not matched to a gene. CDR1 is MNHEY, CDR2 SMNVEV, per germline (reference sequence). CDR3 length equals 13 residues. This chain's CDR3 is CASSLNRGGEQFF. CDR3 in DNA: TGTGCCAGCAGCCTAAACAGGGGCGGTGAGCAGTTCTTC.